The clone carrying this T cell receptor (beta chain) was recorded once. After removal of 0 bases from V and 4 bases from J, the junction contained 10 bases not matched to a gene. Germline loops: CDR1 SGHNT, CDR2 YYREEE (reference sequence). CDR3 length: 18 amino acids. The sample originates from a study of blood T cell repertoires in COVID-19. As for the study in general: There were acute and convalescent COVID-19 samples, and they came from the United States, Italy and Spain.

Clones were read by immunoSEQ multiplex PCR, and TCRdb kept only the in-frame ones, dropping some. Among more than 90,000 clones listed, 86% were seen once. V is TRBV5-4 and J is TRBJ2-2; TRBD2 aligns across 9 bases. The specimen was peripheral blood. The TCR originated in a man between 65 and 79 years old who had recovered from COVID-19. CDR3 protein: CASSLGSPSGTVTGELFF. For the CDR3, the DNA is TGTGCCAGCAGCTTGGGGTCGCCTAGCGGGACTGTCACCGGGGAGCTGTTTTTT.